A selection of T cell receptor beta chains follows, all from one sample in a study of T-cell reconstitution after alpha-beta-depleted transplantation in children. TCRdb itself ran the PCR reads through MiXCR, one entry per CDR3 protein. The table records hundreds of thousands of distinct CDR3 sequences, 6.5% to 9% of them present only once. Sequencing used PBMCs, mostly from graft donor cells, obtained 180 days after TCRalphabeta/CD19-depleted stem cell transplant. The receptors come from a male patient under 18 who had a stem cell transplant for acute lymphoblastic leukemia, so the T cells may come from the graft donor. CDR3s include the opening cysteine and the closing phenylalanine or tryptophan. Each record gives: D gene, V gene, clone size, J gene, CDR3 DNA, CDR3 protein. A D gene is named only where the DNA matches it firmly. A row's size may be missing; if present it is once, few, many or a size class.

d_call: TRBD2; v_call: TRBV5-4; clone_size: many; j_call: TRBJ2-3; cdr3_nt: TGTGCCAGCAGCCCCAAGGCGGGAGGGCCAGATACGCAGTATTTT; cdr3_aa: CASSPKAGGPDTQYF
d_call: .; v_call: TRBV10-3; clone_size: many; j_call: TRBJ2-4; cdr3_nt: TGTGCCATCAGTGACACGAACATTCAGTACTTC; cdr3_aa: CAISDTNIQYF
d_call: .; v_call: TRBV12-3/TRBV12-4; clone_size: many; j_call: TRBJ2-1; cdr3_nt: TGTGCCAGCAGCTCAACGGGGGCCTCCTACAATGAGCAGTTCTTC; cdr3_aa: CASSSTGASYNEQFF
d_call: TRBD2; v_call: TRBV7-9; clone_size: .; j_call: TRBJ2-5; cdr3_nt: TGTGCCAGCAGCCGCCGAGCGGGAGGGGAGGAGACCCAGTACTTC; cdr3_aa: CASSRRAGGEETQYF
d_call: TRBD1; v_call: TRBV7-9; clone_size: few; j_call: TRBJ1-4; cdr3_nt: TGTGCCAGCAGCTTAGCTGGGACAGGGTCGGGAGAAAAACTGTTTTTT; cdr3_aa: CASSLAGTGSGEKLFF
d_call: .; v_call: TRBV12-3/TRBV12-4; clone_size: many; j_call: TRBJ2-7; cdr3_nt: TGTGCCAGCACCCCTTCCGGGACGGATGTATACGAGCAGTACTTC; cdr3_aa: CASTPSGTDVYEQYF
d_call: .; v_call: TRBV7-2; clone_size: many; j_call: TRBJ2-2; cdr3_nt: TGTGCCAGCACCCAACGGAGGGTTGGCACCGGGGAGCTGTTTTTT; cdr3_aa: CASTQRRVGTGELFF
d_call: TRBD2; v_call: TRBV28; clone_size: many; j_call: TRBJ2-1; cdr3_nt: TGTGCCAGCAGTTCGGGGGGGGGTTCGTACAATGAGCAGTTCTTC; cdr3_aa: CASSSGGGSYNEQFF
d_call: .; v_call: TRBV7-2; clone_size: many; j_call: TRBJ1-2; cdr3_nt: TGTGCCAGCAGCTTAGATGGGGATGGCTACACCTTC; cdr3_aa: CASSLDGDGYTF
d_call: .; v_call: TRBV10-3; clone_size: many; j_call: TRBJ2-2; cdr3_nt: TGTGCCATCAGTGAGCCGACCATGTTCGGGGAGCTGTTTTTT; cdr3_aa: CAISEPTMFGELFF
d_call: .; v_call: TRBV13; clone_size: few; j_call: TRBJ2-3; cdr3_nt: TGTGCCAGCAGCCCCCGGGGACATACGCAGTATTTT; cdr3_aa: CASSPRGHTQYF
d_call: .; v_call: TRBV27; clone_size: many; j_call: TRBJ1-5; cdr3_nt: TGTGCCAGCAGTTTAAGGGGGGGTCGGCCCCAGCATTTT; cdr3_aa: CASSLRGGRPQHF
d_call: TRBD1; v_call: TRBV28; clone_size: many; j_call: TRBJ1-2; cdr3_nt: TGTGCCAGCAGTTTATTGGGACAGGGTGCCCCCTACACCTTC; cdr3_aa: CASSLLGQGAPYTF
d_call: .; v_call: TRBV7-6; clone_size: many; j_call: TRBJ1-6; cdr3_nt: TGTGCCAGCAGCGTATCCAGGGCTAATTCACCCCTCCACTTT; cdr3_aa: CASSVSRANSPLHF
d_call: TRBD1; v_call: TRBV7-9; clone_size: few; j_call: TRBJ2-3; cdr3_nt: TGTGCCAGCAGCTTTGGACAGGGAGAGACAGATACGCAGTATTTT; cdr3_aa: CASSFGQGETDTQYF
d_call: .; v_call: TRBV5-1; clone_size: many; j_call: TRBJ2-5; cdr3_nt: TGCGCCAGCAGCCCCGGGACGGGCAGGGCCAGAGAGACCCAGTACTTC; cdr3_aa: CASSPGTGRARETQYF
d_call: .; v_call: TRBV5-6; clone_size: many; j_call: TRBJ2-5; cdr3_nt: TGTGCCAGCAGCGCCCCAGCTGAGACCCAGTACTTC; cdr3_aa: CASSAPAETQYF
d_call: TRBD1; v_call: TRBV7-2; clone_size: many; j_call: TRBJ1-1; cdr3_nt: TGTGCCAGCAGCTCCGGGACAGGGGGCGAAGCTTTCTTT; cdr3_aa: CASSSGTGGEAFF
d_call: .; v_call: TRBV20-1; clone_size: many; j_call: TRBJ1-6; cdr3_nt: TGCAGTGCTAGTTCGCCCGATAATTCACCCCTCCACTTT; cdr3_aa: CSASSPDNSPLHF
d_call: TRBD1; v_call: TRBV20-1; clone_size: many; j_call: TRBJ1-6; cdr3_nt: TGCAGTGCTAGCCGAGGGGGCTATTCACCCCTCCACTTT; cdr3_aa: CSASRGGYSPLHF
d_call: .; v_call: TRBV9; clone_size: many; j_call: TRBJ2-5; cdr3_nt: TGTGCCAGCAGCCCTAGACCCCTCCAAGAGACCCAGTACTTC; cdr3_aa: CASSPRPLQETQYF
d_call: .; v_call: TRBV25-1; clone_size: many; j_call: TRBJ1-2; cdr3_nt: TGTGCCAGCAGTGAATGGGACCTTCCCCGGTATGGCTACACCTTC; cdr3_aa: CASSEWDLPRYGYTF
d_call: TRBD1; v_call: TRBV10-3; clone_size: .; j_call: TRBJ2-7; cdr3_nt: TGTGCCATCAGTGTGAGGGACAGGGATTGGAACGAGCAGTACTTC; cdr3_aa: CAISVRDRDWNEQYF
d_call: TRBD2; v_call: TRBV18; clone_size: .; j_call: TRBJ2-3; cdr3_nt: TGTGCCAGCTCACTAAAGCGGGGGTCAGATACGCAGTATTTT; cdr3_aa: CASSLKRGSDTQYF
d_call: TRBD2; v_call: TRBV20-1; clone_size: many; j_call: TRBJ2-7; cdr3_nt: TGCAGTGCTAGCCCAATGACTAGCGGGAGTTTCGACGAGCAGTACTTC; cdr3_aa: CSASPMTSGSFDEQYF
d_call: .; v_call: TRBV25-1; clone_size: many; j_call: TRBJ2-5; cdr3_nt: TGTGCCAGCAGTGATCCGGTTGAGACCCAGTACTTC; cdr3_aa: CASSDPVETQYF
d_call: .; v_call: TRBV20-1; clone_size: many; j_call: TRBJ2-3; cdr3_nt: TGCAGTGCTATAATCGGGACATTGAGCACAGATACGCAGTATTTT; cdr3_aa: CSAIIGTLSTDTQYF
d_call: TRBD1; v_call: TRBV28; clone_size: .; j_call: TRBJ1-5; cdr3_nt: TGTGCCAGCAGTCAACAGGGGGCTGGGGCAAAGGGGCCCCAGCATTTT; cdr3_aa: CASSQQGAGAKGPQHF
d_call: .; v_call: TRBV7-2; clone_size: many; j_call: TRBJ2-7; cdr3_nt: TGTGCCAGCAGCTTAGTTGGCCCTACCTACGAGCAGTACTTC; cdr3_aa: CASSLVGPTYEQYF
d_call: TRBD2; v_call: TRBV6-5; clone_size: many; j_call: TRBJ2-7; cdr3_nt: TGTGCCAGCAGTTACTCGGGACTAGCGGCTTCCTACGAGCAGTACTTC; cdr3_aa: CASSYSGLAASYEQYF
d_call: TRBD2; v_call: TRBV28; clone_size: many; j_call: TRBJ2-7; cdr3_nt: TGTGCCAGCAGTCCCGCGGCGCGGGAGAACGGCTACGAGCAGTACTTC; cdr3_aa: CASSPAARENGYEQYF
d_call: TRBD1; v_call: TRBV29-1; clone_size: .; j_call: TRBJ2-6; cdr3_nt: TGCAGCGCAAGTGGGGGGACAGGGGGAAGTGGGGCCAACGTCCTGACTTTC; cdr3_aa: CSASGGTGGSGANVLTF
d_call: .; v_call: TRBV10-3; clone_size: many; j_call: TRBJ2-3; cdr3_nt: TGTGCCATCAGTGCCAATATAGATACGCAGTATTTT; cdr3_aa: CAISANIDTQYF
d_call: .; v_call: TRBV7-8; clone_size: many; j_call: TRBJ2-1; cdr3_nt: TGTGCCAGCAGCCCACTATCAGCAGGGCAGGGTGAGCAGTTCTTC; cdr3_aa: CASSPLSAGQGEQFF
d_call: .; v_call: TRBV12-3/TRBV12-4; clone_size: many; j_call: TRBJ2-7; cdr3_nt: TGTGCCAGCAGCGCCCATGAAAGGGTCTACGAGCAGTACTTC; cdr3_aa: CASSAHERVYEQYF
d_call: TRBD1; v_call: TRBV5-1; clone_size: many; j_call: TRBJ2-7; cdr3_nt: TGCGCCAGCAGCCGAGGGACAGGGGTCATCTACGAGCAGTACTTC; cdr3_aa: CASSRGTGVIYEQYF
d_call: .; v_call: TRBV5-1; clone_size: many; j_call: TRBJ1-5; cdr3_nt: TGCGCCAGCAGCTATGAGGGGGGGCCCCAGCATTTT; cdr3_aa: CASSYEGGPQHF
d_call: TRBD2; v_call: TRBV18; clone_size: many; j_call: TRBJ2-7; cdr3_nt: TGTGCCAGCTCACCAACGACGGGAGGGGGCTACGAGCAGTACTTC; cdr3_aa: CASSPTTGGGYEQYF
d_call: .; v_call: TRBV20-1; clone_size: many; j_call: TRBJ2-7; cdr3_nt: TGCAGTGCCGCTGACAGGAGCTCCTACGAGCAGTACTTC; cdr3_aa: CSAADRSSYEQYF
d_call: TRBD1; v_call: TRBV5-1; clone_size: many; j_call: TRBJ2-1; cdr3_nt: TGCGCCAGCAGATCCGGGACAGGGTCCTACAATGAGCAGTTCTTC; cdr3_aa: CASRSGTGSYNEQFF
d_call: .; v_call: TRBV6-6; clone_size: many; j_call: TRBJ2-3; cdr3_nt: TGTGCCAGCAGGTCCGCCGGGACCCCACGCACAGATACGCAGTATTTT; cdr3_aa: CASRSAGTPRTDTQYF
d_call: .; v_call: TRBV12-3/TRBV12-4; clone_size: many; j_call: TRBJ2-1; cdr3_nt: TGTGCCAGCAGTTTAATACTGGGCTACAATGAGCAGTTCTTC; cdr3_aa: CASSLILGYNEQFF